This section outlines one T cell receptor beta chain sequence together with its context. What it recognizes is unknown. The CDR3 has 13 residues. Germline V gene lookup returns CDR1 SGHDT and CDR2 YYEEEE. V was cut by 2 bases and J by 4 bases, with 9 bases left in between. The source of the sample is a study of T-cell memory formation after mild COVID-19. Study observations and caveats: Pre-infection memory held some responding clones, suggesting pre-existing cross-reactive T cells responded.

TCRdb itself ran the 5' RACE reads through MiXCR, one entry per CDR3 protein. The sample has around 420,000 distinct CDR3 sequences; 20% to 25% are singletons. This TCR came from an adult woman who had mild COVID-19 (a few samples of this study predate the infection). Cell type and time point are not known. The gene calls are TRBV5-6 and TRBJ2-5; D perhaps matches TRBD2 (6 bases). Sequenced sample: PBMCs or a T cell subset sorted from them (not recorded which). This CDR3 reads CASSFGGVETQYF. CDR3 in DNA: TGTGCCAGCAGCTTTGGAGGGGTAGAGACCCAGTACTTC.